A selection of T cell receptor beta chains follows, all from one sample in a study of cytomegalovirus exposure and HLA in healthy donors. TCRdb keeps only in-frame clones here, not all; method: immunoSEQ multiplex PCR. The sample carries around 150,000 clones, roughly 80% recorded once. The sequenced sample consisted of PBMCs. The receptors derive from a man younger than 35 in good health and CMV-seropositive. CDR3s include the opening cysteine and the closing phenylalanine or tryptophan. The D gene is left open where the match is weak. Rows give clone size only sometimes, using once, few, many, or a class for an expanded clone.

V gene	clone size	D gene	J gene	CDR3 DNA	CDR3 protein
TRBV7-2	-	TRBD2	TRBJ2-1	TGTGCCAGCAGCTTAGACTCGGGGGGGCGGTTGGAGCAGTTCTTC	CASSLDSGGRLEQFF
TRBV27	-	-	TRBJ2-7	TGTGCCAGTTCCTACACTTCTAGCTACGAGCAGTACTTC	CASSYTSSYEQYF
TRBV19	-	-	TRBJ1-6	TGTGCCAGTAGTATAGGCGGGAGGAATTCACCCCTCCACTTT	CASSIGGRNSPLHF
TRBV30	-	TRBD2	TRBJ2-3	TGTGCCTGGAGTGCACTAGCGCCTGGCACAGATACGCAGTATTTT	CAWSALAPGTDTQYF
TRBV28	-	TRBD2	TRBJ2-5	TGTGCCAGCAGCGGGGGGGCTTTAGAGACCCAGTACTTC	CASSGGALETQYF
TRBV6-5	once	-	TRBJ2-7	TGTGCCAGCAGTTTTGGCGGCAGGGGTTCCGAGCAGTACTTC	CASSFGGRGSEQYF
TRBV4-2	-	TRBD2	TRBJ2-3	TGTGCCAGCAGCCAAGATTTGGCTAGCGGGGTCAAATTCACTAGCACAGATACGCAGTATTTT	CASSQDLASGVKFTSTDTQYF
TRBV7-8	few	-	TRBJ1-3	TGTGCCAGCAGCTTAGAGCGGGGGGGAGGGGTCTCTGGAAACACCATATATTTT	CASSLERGGGVSGNTIYF
TRBV7-9	-	-	TRBJ1-3	TGTGCCAGCAGCTTATCACTATCTGGAAACACCATATATTTT	CASSLSLSGNTIYF
TRBV11-2	-	-	TRBJ2-7	TGTGCCAGCAGCTTTTCTTCGGGGGTGTGGTACGAGCAGTACTTC	CASSFSSGVWYEQYF
TRBV6-6	-	TRBD2	TRBJ2-3	TGTGCCAGCAGCCTTAGCGGGAGTGGCGCAGATACGCAGTATTTT	CASSLSGSGADTQYF
TRBV19	once	-	TRBJ1-2	TGTGCCAGTAGTATTCAGGCAGGGGATGGCTACACCTTC	CASSIQAGDGYTF
TRBV2	-	TRBD1	TRBJ1-4	TGTGCCAGCAGCGTAAGACAGGGGGTAGTTGTTAATGAAAAACTGTTTTTT	CASSVRQGVVVNEKLFF
TRBV4-2	-	-	TRBJ1-4	TGTGCCAGCAGGGAGGGCGCAAATAATGAAAAACTGTTTTTT	CASREGANNEKLFF
TRBV2	-	TRBD1	TRBJ1-5	TGTGCCAGCAGTGCCGGGACAGGCGAGCGTCAGCCCCAGCATTTT	CASSAGTGERQPQHF
TRBV4-3	-	TRBD2	TRBJ2-3	TGCGCCAGCAGCCTCCTACCGACTAGCGGGGGGGATACGCAGTATTTT	CASSLLPTSGGDTQYF
TRBV10-3	-	TRBD1	TRBJ2-7	TGTGCCACCGGCCTCCGACAGGGGGTAAACGAGCAGTACTTC	CATGLRQGVNEQYF
TRBV30	-	-	TRBJ2-1	TGTGCCTGGACCCGGTCGGGTAGCGGACTTAGGAGAGACAATGAGCAGTTCTTC	CAWTRSGSGLRRDNEQFF
TRBV18	-	-	TRBJ1-1	TGTGCCAGCTCCCCTAGCCGACTAGATGGGGGCACTGAAGCTTTCTTT	CASSPSRLDGGTEAFF
TRBV6-6	-	TRBD1	TRBJ2-4	TGTGCCAGCAGCTTCACCGGGACAGAAAACATTCAGTACTTC	CASSFTGTENIQYF
TRBV19	once	TRBD1	TRBJ1-1	TGTGCCAGTAGAATCACAGGGGGCGGAGGTACTGAAGCTTTCTTT	CASRITGGGGTEAFF
TRBV13	-	-	TRBJ1-2	TGTGCCAGCAGTCCCCGGTCGGGCTGGGGGAGGGATAACTATGGCTACACCTTC	CASSPRSGWGRDNYGYTF
TRBV7-9	-	TRBD1	TRBJ1-6	TGTGCCAGCAGCCCCAGGGGGGCCAGGGGGTCACCCCTCCACTTT	CASSPRGARGSPLHF
TRBV11-2	-	-	TRBJ2-7	TGTGCCAGCAGCTTAGCCCCACGACACGGCTCCTATGAGCAGTACTTC	CASSLAPRHGSYEQYF
TRBV2	-	TRBD2	TRBJ2-1	TGTGCCAGCAGTGAAGCGACGGGGGGTGAGCAGTTCTTC	CASSEATGGEQFF
TRBV5-6	-	TRBD2	TRBJ2-3	TGTGCCAGCAGCTTGGTGGGACTAGTTACAGATACGCAGTATTTT	CASSLVGLVTDTQYF
TRBV6-5	-	TRBD2	TRBJ2-1	TGTGCCAGCAGATTGACTAGCGGGGCGATCAATGAGCAGTTCTTC	CASRLTSGAINEQFF
TRBV6-6	-	TRBD1	TRBJ1-5	TGTGCCAGCAGAAGGGACAGGGGGAATCAGCCCCAGCATTTT	CASRRDRGNQPQHF
TRBV9	-	TRBD2	TRBJ2-1	TGTGCCAGCAGCCCCTCAGGACTAGCGGGAGGAACGTGGAATGAGCAGTTCTTC	CASSPSGLAGGTWNEQFF
TRBV4-1	-	TRBD2	TRBJ2-3	TGCGCCAGCAGCCAAGAGAGCGTAGCGGGGTCGAGAGATACGCAGTATTTT	CASSQESVAGSRDTQYF
TRBV11-2	-	TRBD1	TRBJ1-1	TGTGCCAGCAGCTCCTTCGGACAGGGGAGTCTCACTGAAGCTTTCTTT	CASSSFGQGSLTEAFF
TRBV9	-	-	TRBJ2-5	TGTGCCAGCAGCCTAGATCCCAGGGGCCCGCAAGAGACCCAGTACTTC	CASSLDPRGPQETQYF
TRBV30	-	-	TRBJ1-2	TGTGCCCTCGAGGTAGTAGGCTACACCTTC	CALEVVGYTF
TRBV19	few	TRBD1	TRBJ1-6	TGTGCCAGTAGTGCCGACAGGGGTGAGGACTCACCCCTCCACTTT	CASSADRGEDSPLHF
TRBV6-5	-	TRBD2	TRBJ2-3	TGTGCCAGCGGGCTAGCGGGGACAGATACGCAGTATTTT	CASGLAGTDTQYF
TRBV9	-	-	TRBJ2-2	TGTGCCAGCAGCGCAGTAGAATATAGGGGCACCGGGGAGCTGTTTTTT	CASSAVEYRGTGELFF
TRBV14	-	TRBD1	TRBJ1-5	TGTGCCAGCAGTCCGACAGGGACTAATCAGCCCCAGCATTTT	CASSPTGTNQPQHF
TRBV6-5	-	-	TRBJ2-3	TGTGCCAGCAGCCGTATACAGTACGCAGATACGCAGTATTTT	CASSRIQYADTQYF
TRBV7-9	-	-	TRBJ1-5	TGTGCCAGCAGCTTAGGATTTCAGTATGGCAATAGCAATCAGCCCCAGCATTTT	CASSLGFQYGNSNQPQHF
TRBV19	-	TRBD1	TRBJ1-5	TGTGCCAGTAGGCAGGGACAGCGGCAGGATCAGCCCCAGCATTTT	CASRQGQRQDQPQHF
TRBV2	-	TRBD2	TRBJ2-2	TGTGCCAGCGGACTAGCGGATAACACCGGGGAGCTGTTTTTT	CASGLADNTGELFF
TRBV19	-	-	TRBJ1-6	TGTGCCAGTAGAAAAGGAGAAAGACAGGTCTCACCCCTCCACTTT	CASRKGERQVSPLHF
TRBV4-1	-	-	TRBJ1-4	TGCGCCAGCAGCCTCCAAATGGCCGGAGGTAATGAAAAACTGTTTTTT	CASSLQMAGGNEKLFF
TRBV6-8	-	TRBD1	TRBJ2-1	TGTGCCAGCAGTTACCTGATACCCGGGACAGGGACCTACAATGAGCAGTTCTTC	CASSYLIPGTGTYNEQFF
TRBV1	-	-	TRBJ2-1	TGCACCAGCAGCCAAGAAACCAGCGGGAGTGACAATGAGCAGTTCTTC	CTSSQETSGSDNEQFF
TRBV6-6	-	TRBD2	TRBJ2-1	TGTGCCAGCAGTTACTATGCTAGCGGGAGTAATGAGCAGTTCTTC	CASSYYASGSNEQFF
TRBV4-1	-	-	TRBJ2-7	TGCGCCAGCAGCCCTGCCGGGCACAGGTCCTACGAGCAGTACTTC	CASSPAGHRSYEQYF
TRBV7-9	-	TRBD2	TRBJ2-5	TGTGCCAGCAGCTCTAGCGGGGTCGGGGAGACCCAGTACTTC	CASSSSGVGETQYF
TRBV5-1	-	TRBD2	TRBJ2-5	TGCGCCAGCGCCAGACTAGCGGGAGAAGAGACCCAGTACTTC	CASARLAGEETQYF
TRBV7-2	-	TRBD2	TRBJ2-1	TGTGCCAGCAGCTTAGCGGGGACTAGCGGGAGAAATGAGCAGTTCTTC	CASSLAGTSGRNEQFF
TRBV30	-	-	TRBJ1-2	TGTGCCTGGAGTGTATACTCCGGGAGTGGCTACACCTTC	CAWSVYSGSGYTF
TRBV2	-	TRBD1	TRBJ2-7	TGTGCCAGCAGGACCGGGACAGGGGCGGGGGAGCAGTACTTC	CASRTGTGAGEQYF
TRBV7-2	-	TRBD1	TRBJ1-5	TGTGCCAGCAGCTTAAACAGGGGAGGTCAGCCCCAGCATTTT	CASSLNRGGQPQHF
TRBV6-6	-	TRBD1	TRBJ2-1	TGTGCCAGCAGTTACTCCGGGACAGCTTACAATGAGCAGTTCTTC	CASSYSGTAYNEQFF
TRBV4-1	once	TRBD1	TRBJ2-7	TGCGCCAGCAGCCAAGAATCCGGGACAGGGGACGAGCAGTACTTC	CASSQESGTGDEQYF